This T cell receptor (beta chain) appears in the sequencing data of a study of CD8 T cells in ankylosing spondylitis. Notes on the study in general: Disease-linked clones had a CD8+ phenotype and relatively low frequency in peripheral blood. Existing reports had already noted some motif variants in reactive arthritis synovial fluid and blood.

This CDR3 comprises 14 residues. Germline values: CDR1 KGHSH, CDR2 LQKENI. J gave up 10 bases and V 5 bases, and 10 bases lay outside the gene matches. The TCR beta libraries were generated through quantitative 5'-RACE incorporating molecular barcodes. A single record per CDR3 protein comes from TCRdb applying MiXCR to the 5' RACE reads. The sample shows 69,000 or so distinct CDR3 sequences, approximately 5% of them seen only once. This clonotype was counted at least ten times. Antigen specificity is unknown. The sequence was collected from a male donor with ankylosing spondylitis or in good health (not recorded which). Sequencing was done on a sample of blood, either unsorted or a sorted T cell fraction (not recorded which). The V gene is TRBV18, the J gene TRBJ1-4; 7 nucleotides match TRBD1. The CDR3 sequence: CASSAGGDPGKLFF. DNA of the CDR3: TGTGCCAGCTCAGCAGGGGGTGACCCTGGAAAACTGTTTTTT.